This TCR beta chain is drawn from a study of STAT5B mutations in CD4+ large granular lymphocyte leukemia (dated by TCRdb to between 2021 and 2024). Concerning the study at large: Among healthy controls, the CDR3 'QG' motif was associated with a particular HLA allele. The TCRbeta repertoires of CD4+ T-cell large granular lymphocyte leukemia patients were compared with the TCRbeta repertoires of healthy blood donors. Flow cytometry on FACSCanto II or FACSVerse confirmed that purified fractions exceeded 95% purity among lymphocytes.

The healthy controls were around 40 blood donors, and the buffy coats of these donors were supplied by the Finnish Red Cross blood service. All TCR-sequenced material derived from peripheral blood: patient blood samples and healthy donor buffy coats. Ficoll-Hypaque gradient centrifugation was used to isolate peripheral blood mononuclear cells. CD4+ cells were magnetically purified from the buffy coats of healthy controls. Genomic DNA was extracted using the Gentra Puregene Cell and Tissue kit, and a Qubit 2.0 fluorometer was used to quantify it. The immunoSEQ assay at survey resolution was used to sequence TCRbeta rearrangements from genomic DNA. As for the authors' bioinformatics: In the TCR sequencing data, the smallest productive clonotype frequency that could be detected was 2.59 x 10-5. Only productive TCRbeta rearrangements, meaning sequences that were complete and in-frame, were kept for the analyses. Simpson clonality, calculated in the immunoSEQ Analyzer version 3.0, was used as the measure of sample clonality. Clones were binned by frequency as very rare, small, medium, large (1-20%) or hyperexpanded (>20%). OLGA 1.2.3 estimated generation probabilities, VDJtools produced V-gene circos plots, VDJdb was queried for specificities, and GLIPH identified CDR3 motifs. Drawn from immuneACCESS, this table holds only the in-frame rearrangements with V and J called that TCRdb kept. Clones are partly lost; checked studies trace under half to an unresolved V gene and leave the rest unexplained. V, J and clone size are those of that table, while D and trimming were read from the DNA. The sample data list about 38,000 clones, and roughly 85% of these were observed just once. The ten largest clones capture roughly 1.3% of the sample.

CDR1 is given as MDHEN and CDR2 as SYDVKM, both from the germline V gene. The CDR3 contains 14 residues, cysteine and phenylalanine counted. Of all the DNA, just the CDR3 is kept, 42 bases in frame from base 1. Comments on this clone: Which antigen it targets is not known. No base-level quality is on record; no much larger clone is a single base apart.

The paper as a whole reports these results and caveats: Greater clonality appeared to be present in CD4-sorted patient repertoires than in healthy CD4+ repertoires, and the difference was retained after the putative leukemic clones were removed. Data were not HLA-matched; higher clonality in CD4+ versus CD8+ T-LGLL could reflect the relatively small sample size. The main leukemic clonotypes were found to be private to each patient, although around 25% of the main leukemic clonotypes were detected at low frequency in the non-leukemic repertoires of other patients. Enrichment of TRBV06-family usage was observed among the top patient clones (8/27) relative to healthy controls (2/35).

Recombination connected TRBV28 to TRBJ2-5, and 8 junction bases match TRBD2. Source material: CD4+ T cells from blood buffy coats. This TCR derives from a human donor in good health. The sequenced DNA: TGTGCGCACGAAGGGAGCGGGAGTTTTGAGACCCAGTACTTC. The resulting protein is CAHEGSGSFETQYF.